These 9 T cell receptor beta chains originate from one sample sequenced in a study of long-term antiretroviral therapy in people with HIV. Assay version v3.0 of immunoSEQ was used, and it was run at survey level. Profiling relied on immunoSEQ multiplex PCR, and the TCRdb table lists in-frame clones only, not all of them. In the table there are under 25,000 clones, approximately 80% of which are singletons. The source material was unsorted PBMCs, sampled 0.5 years before starting antiretroviral therapy. The receptors were gathered from a man aged 18 to 29 with HIV.

The V and J genes are TRBV6-1 and TRBJ2-6; D gene unclear. CDR3 length: 14 residues. Germline V CDR1 and CDR2: MNHNS, SASEGT. The ends were cut back, 1 base at V and 4 bases at J, with 5 bases in the middle. CDR3 sequence: CASSEGWGANVLTF. Written as DNA, the CDR3 is TGTGCCAGCAGTGAAGGTTGGGGGGCCAACGTCCTGACTTTC.

The chain employs TRBV5-1 and TRBJ1-1; a weak D match, TRBD1 (6 bases). This CDR3 has 15 residues. CDR1 SGHRS and CDR2 YFSETQ come from the germline V gene. Trimming pared 0 bases from V and 1 base from J, leaving 10 bases between. CDR3 nucleotides: TGCGCCAGCAGCTTGGGGCAGGGGTGGAACACTGAAGCTTTCTTT. Translating gives CASSLGQGWNTEAFF.

The chain uses TRBV7-2 and TRBJ1-1; D unresolved. Per germline, CDR1 SGHTA and CDR2 FQGNSA. Trimming pared 1 base from V and 0 bases from J, leaving 9 bases between. The CDR3 runs 15 residues. Here the CDR3 reads CASSLGSRLNTEAFF. As DNA, the CDR3 is TGTGCCAGCAGCTTAGGTTCAAGGCTGAACACTGAAGCTTTCTTT.

The table lists this clone with a count of one. The CDR3 DNA reads as TGTGCCAGCAGCCCGTCCAGGGTGGGGAACACTGAAGCTTTCTTT. This sequence encodes CASSPSRVGNTEAFF. This chain connects TRBV5-8 to TRBJ1-1; D is possibly TRBD1 (5 bases). V dropped 4 bases and J dropped 1 base, with 14 bases sitting between them. This CDR3 contains 15 residues. The germline V gene encodes CDR1 SGHTS and CDR2 YDEGEE.

CDR3 bases: TGTGCCAGTAGTATTCCGACAGAGCGGGGCTACGAGCAGTACTTC. Amino acids: CASSIPTERGYEQYF. The chain carries TRBV19 and TRBJ2-7; 7 bases are shared with TRBD2. Germline assignment: CDR1 LNHDA and CDR2 SQIVND (reference sequence). Trimming cost V 3 bases and J 3 bases; bases outside gene matches: 8. CDR3 length equals 15 residues.

This clone has a handful of counts. The chain is built from TRBV6-7 and TRBJ2-1, with a possible D match to TRBD2 (8 bases). TRBV6-7 is annotated as an ORF whose role is uncertain. The CDR3 is 17 residues long. V was clipped by 7 bases and J by 3 bases, with 22 bases between them. Here the CDR3 DNA reads TGTGCCAGCACCAAACCGGGGGGGACAGTGATCTACAATGAGCAGTTCTTC. Translated, it gives CASTKPGGTVIYNEQFF.

The J gene is TRBJ2-7, the V gene TRBV5-1, with 8 nucleotides matching TRBD1. From germline, CDR1 is SGHRS and CDR2 YFSETQ. The CDR3 is made up of 16 amino acids. The V and J ends lost 1 base and 3 bases, in that order; junction bases with no gene match: 9. The CDR3 DNA reads as TGCGCCAGCAGCTTGTTCGGACAGGGCTTTGTCTACGAGCAGTACTTC. This translates into CASSLFGQGFVYEQYF. Using reference TRBV5-1 and TRBJ2-7 for the parts outside the CDR3, the full variable domain is KAGVTQTPRYLIKTRGQQVTLSCSPISGHRSVSWYQQTPGQGLQFLFEYFSETQRNKGNFPGRFSGRQFSNSRSEMNVSTLELGDSALYLCASSLFGQGFVYEQYFGPGTRLTVT.

J is TRBJ1-1 and V is TRBV5-1; D uncertain. With 0 bases removed from V and 0 bases from J, the gap between germline ends came to 12 bases. The CDR3 contains 16 residues. CDR1 SGHRS and CDR2 YFSETQ come from the germline V gene. The CDR3 sequence is CASSLAPRPVNTEAFF. The CDR3, as DNA: TGCGCCAGCAGCTTGGCCCCTAGACCGGTGAACACTGAAGCTTTCTTT.

By proportion, this clone is medium-sized. The chain joins TRBV7-3 to TRBJ2-1; the D is unclear. This CDR3 has 12 residues. The V gene's germline CDR1 is SGHTA and CDR2 FQGTGA. V was pared by 2 bases and J by 6 bases, with 5 bases between. In DNA form, the CDR3 reads TGTGCCAGCAGCTTACTCAGCAATGAGCAGTTCTTC. It is translated as CASSLLSNEQFF.